This TCR beta chain was sequenced during a study of blood T cell repertoires in COVID-19. Study at large: Both acute and convalescent COVID-19 samples were obtained from the United States, Italy and Spain. Sample material is recorded as cDNA or gDNA derived from T cells, B-cell-depleted T cells, or PBMCs.

This clone was observed a single time. The V and J ends lost 4 bases and 7 bases respectively, with 13 bases between them. Germline V gene data show CDR1 as LGHNA and CDR2 as YSLEER. This CDR3 has 13 amino acids. As handled by the study authors: How many nucleated cells were present was estimated from reference gene primer amplification. TCRdb's copy holds only in-frame clones and misses some; the assay was immunoSEQ multiplex PCR. That table is the source of V, J and clone size, and D and trimming were worked out from the DNA. The profile covers tens of thousands of clones, with about 89% appearing a single time and under 4.5% taken by the ten largest.

This sequence joins TRBV4-3 and TRBJ1-1, with unresolved D. Sequencing was performed on peripheral blood. The sequence was collected from a human donor in a cohort sampled during active COVID-19. CDR3 in amino acids: CASSRSGEDEAFF. CDR3 in DNA: TGCGCCAGCAGCCGTTCCGGGGAGGATGAAGCTTTCTTT.